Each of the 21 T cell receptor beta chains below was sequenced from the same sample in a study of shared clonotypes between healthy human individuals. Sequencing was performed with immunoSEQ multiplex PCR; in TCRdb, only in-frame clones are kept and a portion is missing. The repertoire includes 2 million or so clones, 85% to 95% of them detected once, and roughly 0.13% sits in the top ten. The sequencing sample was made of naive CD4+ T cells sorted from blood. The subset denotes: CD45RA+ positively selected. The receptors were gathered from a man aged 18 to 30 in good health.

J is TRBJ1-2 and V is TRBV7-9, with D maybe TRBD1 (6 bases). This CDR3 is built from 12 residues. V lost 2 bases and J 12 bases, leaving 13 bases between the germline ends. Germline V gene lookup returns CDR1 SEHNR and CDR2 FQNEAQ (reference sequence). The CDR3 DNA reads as TGTGCCAGCAGCTTATCAGGGGTTGGTAACACCTTC. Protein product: CASSLSGVGNTF.

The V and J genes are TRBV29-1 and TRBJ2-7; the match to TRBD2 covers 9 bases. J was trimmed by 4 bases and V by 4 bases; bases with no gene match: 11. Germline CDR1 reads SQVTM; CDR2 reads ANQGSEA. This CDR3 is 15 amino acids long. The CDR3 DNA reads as TGCAGCGTTGCTCCTTCGGGACTAGCAAAATACGAGCAGTACTTC. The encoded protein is CSVAPSGLAKYEQYF.

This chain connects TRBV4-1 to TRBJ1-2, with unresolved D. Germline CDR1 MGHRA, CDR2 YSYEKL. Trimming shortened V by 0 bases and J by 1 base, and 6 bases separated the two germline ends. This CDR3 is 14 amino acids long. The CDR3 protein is CASSQDADNYGYTF. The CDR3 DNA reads TGCGCCAGCAGCCAAGATGCAGATAACTATGGCTACACCTTC.

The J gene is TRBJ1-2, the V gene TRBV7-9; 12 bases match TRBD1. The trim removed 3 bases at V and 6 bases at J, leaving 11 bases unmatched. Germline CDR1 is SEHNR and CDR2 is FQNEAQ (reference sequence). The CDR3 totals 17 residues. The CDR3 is CASSLLTPGTGGDGYTF. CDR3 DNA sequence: TGTGCCAGCAGCTTGTTGACCCCCGGGACAGGGGGCGATGGCTACACCTTC.

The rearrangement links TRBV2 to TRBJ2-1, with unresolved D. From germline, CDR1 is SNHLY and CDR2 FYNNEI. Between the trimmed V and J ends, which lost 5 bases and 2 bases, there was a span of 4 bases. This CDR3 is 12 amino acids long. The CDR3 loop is CASSLTYNEQFF. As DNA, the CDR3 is TGTGCCAGCAGTTTAACCTACAATGAGCAGTTCTTC.

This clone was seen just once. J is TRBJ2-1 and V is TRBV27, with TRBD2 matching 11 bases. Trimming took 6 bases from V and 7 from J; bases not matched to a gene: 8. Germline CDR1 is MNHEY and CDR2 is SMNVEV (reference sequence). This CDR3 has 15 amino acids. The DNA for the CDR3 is TGTGCCAGCAGGCGACTAGCGGGATCCATTAATGAGCAGTTCTTC. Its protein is CASRRLAGSINEQFF.

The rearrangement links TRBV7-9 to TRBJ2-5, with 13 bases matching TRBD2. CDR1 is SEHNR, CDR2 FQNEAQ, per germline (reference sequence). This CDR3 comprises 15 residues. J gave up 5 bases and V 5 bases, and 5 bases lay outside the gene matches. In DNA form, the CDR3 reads TGTGCCAGCAGCCCGGGACTAGCGGGATGGGAGACCCAGTACTTC. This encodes CASSPGLAGWETQYF.

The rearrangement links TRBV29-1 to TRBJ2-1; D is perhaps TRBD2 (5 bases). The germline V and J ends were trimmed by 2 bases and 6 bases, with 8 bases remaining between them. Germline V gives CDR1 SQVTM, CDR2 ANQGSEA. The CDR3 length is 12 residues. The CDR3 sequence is CSVERGSNEQFF. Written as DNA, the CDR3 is TGCAGCGTTGAACGAGGGTCCAATGAGCAGTTCTTC.

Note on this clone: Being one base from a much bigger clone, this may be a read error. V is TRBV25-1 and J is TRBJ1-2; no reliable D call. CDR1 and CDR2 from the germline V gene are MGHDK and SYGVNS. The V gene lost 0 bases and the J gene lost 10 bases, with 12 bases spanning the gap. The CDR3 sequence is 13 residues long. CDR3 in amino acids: CASSEYEGYDYTF. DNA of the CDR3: TGTGCCAGCAGTGAATACGAAGGGTACGACTACACCTTC.

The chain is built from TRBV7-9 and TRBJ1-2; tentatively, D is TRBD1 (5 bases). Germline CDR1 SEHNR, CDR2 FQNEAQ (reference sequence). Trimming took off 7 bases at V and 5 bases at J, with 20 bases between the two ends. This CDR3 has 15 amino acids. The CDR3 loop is CASTASSRVDYGYTF. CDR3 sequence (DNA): TGTGCCAGCACCGCTTCATCCAGGGTGGATTATGGCTACACCTTC.

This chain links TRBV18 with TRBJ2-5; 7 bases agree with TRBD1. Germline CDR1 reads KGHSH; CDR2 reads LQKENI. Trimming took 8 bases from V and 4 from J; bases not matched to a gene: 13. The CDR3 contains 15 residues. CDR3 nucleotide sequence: TGTGCCAGCCACGACAGGGCAGGAGTTGGAGAGACCCAGTACTTC. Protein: CASHDRAGVGETQYF.

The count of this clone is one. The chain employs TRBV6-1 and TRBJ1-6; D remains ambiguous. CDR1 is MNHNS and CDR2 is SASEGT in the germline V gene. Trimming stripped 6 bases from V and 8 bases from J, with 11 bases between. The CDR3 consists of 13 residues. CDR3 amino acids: CASRERTDSPLHF. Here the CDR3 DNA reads TGTGCCAGCAGAGAGAGGACGGATTCACCCCTCCACTTT.

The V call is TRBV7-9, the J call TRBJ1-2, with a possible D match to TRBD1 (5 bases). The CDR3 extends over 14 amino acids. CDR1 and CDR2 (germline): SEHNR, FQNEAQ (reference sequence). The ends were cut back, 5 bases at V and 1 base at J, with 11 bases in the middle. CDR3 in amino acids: CASSPTALNYGYTF. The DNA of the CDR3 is TGTGCCAGCAGCCCGACAGCCCTTAACTATGGCTACACCTTC.

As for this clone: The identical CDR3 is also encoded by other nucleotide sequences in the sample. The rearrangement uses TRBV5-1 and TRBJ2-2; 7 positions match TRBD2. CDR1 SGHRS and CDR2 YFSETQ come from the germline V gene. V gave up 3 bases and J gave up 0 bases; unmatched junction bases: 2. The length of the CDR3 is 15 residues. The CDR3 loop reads CASSSSGANTGELFF. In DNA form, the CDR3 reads TGCGCCAGCAGCTCTAGCGGAGCGAACACCGGGGAGCTGTTTTTT.

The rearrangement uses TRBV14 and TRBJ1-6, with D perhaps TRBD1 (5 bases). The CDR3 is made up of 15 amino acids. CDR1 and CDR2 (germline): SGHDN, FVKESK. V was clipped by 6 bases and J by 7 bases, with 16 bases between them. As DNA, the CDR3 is TGTGCCAGCAGAGACTCCGGGACTGCAAATTCACCCCTCCACTTT. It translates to CASRDSGTANSPLHF.

The CDR3 spells CASSAGTGGIYGYTF. Written as DNA, the CDR3 is TGCGCCAGCAGTGCCGGGACAGGGGGGATCTATGGCTACACCTTC. The chain recombines TRBV10-2 with TRBJ1-2; 11 bases map to TRBD1. Germline V gives CDR1 WSHSY, CDR2 SAAADI. This CDR3 comprises 15 residues. With V trimmed by 4 bases and J by 4 bases, 5 bases remained unmatched.

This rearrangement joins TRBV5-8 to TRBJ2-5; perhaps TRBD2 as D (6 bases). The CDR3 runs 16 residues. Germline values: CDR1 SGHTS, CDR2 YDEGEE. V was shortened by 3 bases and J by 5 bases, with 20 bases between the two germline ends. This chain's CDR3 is CASSSNGGAAGETQYF. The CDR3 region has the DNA TGTGCCAGCAGCTCGAACGGAGGGGCCGCGGGGGAGACCCAGTACTTC.

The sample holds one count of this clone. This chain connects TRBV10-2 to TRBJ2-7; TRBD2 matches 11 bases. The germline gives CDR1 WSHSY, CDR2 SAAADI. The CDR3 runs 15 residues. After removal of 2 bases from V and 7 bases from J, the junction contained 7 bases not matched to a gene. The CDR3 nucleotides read TGCGCCAGCAGTGAGCCCGTAGCGGGGGGGTTTGAGCAGTACTTC. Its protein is CASSEPVAGGFEQYF.

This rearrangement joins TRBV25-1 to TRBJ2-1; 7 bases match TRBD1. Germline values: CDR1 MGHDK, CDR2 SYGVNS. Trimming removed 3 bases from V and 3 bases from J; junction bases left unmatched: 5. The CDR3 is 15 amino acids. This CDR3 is CASSDFGTDYNEQFF. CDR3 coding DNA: TGTGCCAGCAGTGATTTCGGGACAGACTACAATGAGCAGTTCTTC.

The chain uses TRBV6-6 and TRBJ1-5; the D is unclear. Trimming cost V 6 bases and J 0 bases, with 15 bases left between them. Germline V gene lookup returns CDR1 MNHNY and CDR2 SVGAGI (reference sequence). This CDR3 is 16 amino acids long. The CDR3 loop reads CASSPDGPRSNQPQHF. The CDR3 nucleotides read TGTGCCAGCAGCCCGGACGGCCCTCGTAGCAATCAGCCCCAGCATTTT.

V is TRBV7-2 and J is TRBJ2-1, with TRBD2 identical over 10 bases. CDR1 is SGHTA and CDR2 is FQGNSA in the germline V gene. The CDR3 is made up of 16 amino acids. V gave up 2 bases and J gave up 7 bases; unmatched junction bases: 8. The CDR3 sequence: CASSLTSGIPRNEQFF. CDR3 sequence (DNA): TGTGCCAGCAGCTTAACTAGCGGGATTCCTAGGAATGAGCAGTTCTTC.